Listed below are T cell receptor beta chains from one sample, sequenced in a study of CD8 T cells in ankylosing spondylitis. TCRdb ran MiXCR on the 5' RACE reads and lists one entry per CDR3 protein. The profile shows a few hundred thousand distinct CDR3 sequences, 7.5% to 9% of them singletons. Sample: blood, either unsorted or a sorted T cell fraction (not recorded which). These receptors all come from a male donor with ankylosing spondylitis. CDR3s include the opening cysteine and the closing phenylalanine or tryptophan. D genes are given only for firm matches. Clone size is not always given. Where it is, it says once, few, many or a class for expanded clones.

CDR3 protein: CASSRGNRGHSVGETEAFF
CDR3 DNA: TGTGCCAGCAGTCGCGGCAACAGGGGGCATTCTGTCGGCGAGACTGAAGCTTTCTTT
clone size: -
J gene: TRBJ1-1
V gene: TRBV27
D gene: TRBD1

CDR3 protein: CASGTEIYNEQFF
CDR3 DNA: TGTGCCAGCGGGACAGAGATCTACAATGAGCAGTTCTTC
clone size: many
J gene: TRBJ2-1
V gene: TRBV5-4
D gene: TRBD1

CDR3 protein: CASSGNGDSSYEQYF
CDR3 DNA: TGTGCCAGCAGCGGAAACGGGGACAGCTCCTACGAGCAGTACTTC
clone size: -
J gene: TRBJ2-7
V gene: TRBV9
D gene: TRBD1

CDR3 protein: CASSLTSGPTYNEQFF
CDR3 DNA: TGTGCCAGCAGTTTGACTAGCGGGCCTACCTACAATGAGCAGTTCTTC
clone size: -
J gene: TRBJ2-1
V gene: TRBV27
D gene: TRBD2

CDR3 protein: CASSEARGQGANIQYF
CDR3 DNA: TGTGCCAGCAGTGAAGCGCGGGGACAGGGGGCTAACATTCAGTACTTC
clone size: few
J gene: TRBJ2-4
V gene: TRBV6-1
D gene: TRBD1

CDR3 protein: CASSIEDGFYGYTF
CDR3 DNA: TGTGCCAGTAGTATAGAGGACGGATTCTATGGCTACACCTTC
clone size: -
J gene: TRBJ1-2
V gene: TRBV19
D gene: -

CDR3 protein: CASRPTGDEQFF
CDR3 DNA: TGTGCCAGCAGACCCACAGGGGACGAGCAGTTCTTC
clone size: many
J gene: TRBJ2-1
V gene: TRBV12-3/TRBV12-4
D gene: TRBD1

CDR3 protein: CSVDGGLGVRETQYF
CDR3 DNA: TGCAGCGTTGATGGGGGACTGGGAGTACGAGAGACCCAGTACTTC
clone size: many
J gene: TRBJ2-5
V gene: TRBV29-1
D gene: -

CDR3 protein: CASSVGGSGNEQYF
CDR3 DNA: TGTGCCAGCAGCGTAGGTGGGTCGGGGAACGAGCAGTACTTC
clone size: -
J gene: TRBJ2-7
V gene: TRBV9
D gene: -

CDR3 protein: CASSYTPRRTGVYEQYF
CDR3 DNA: TGTGCCAGCAGTTACACCCCCCGCAGGACAGGTGTCTACGAGCAGTACTTC
clone size: few
J gene: TRBJ2-7
V gene: TRBV6-5
D gene: TRBD1

CDR3 protein: CSVFRVQGYTF
CDR3 DNA: TGCAGCGTCTTCAGGGTACAGGGCTACACCTTC
clone size: many
J gene: TRBJ1-2
V gene: TRBV29-1
D gene: -

CDR3 protein: CASSLGYATDTQYF
CDR3 DNA: TGTGCCAGCAGCTTGGGCTATGCCACAGATACGCAGTATTTT
clone size: -
J gene: TRBJ2-3
V gene: TRBV7-3
D gene: -

CDR3 protein: CSASGAGDTQYF
CDR3 DNA: TGCAGTGCTAGCGGGGCCGGAGATACGCAGTATTTT
clone size: -
J gene: TRBJ2-3
V gene: TRBV20-1
D gene: -

CDR3 protein: CATHSGAPYEQYF
CDR3 DNA: TGTGCCACCCACTCGGGGGCCCCTTACGAGCAGTACTTC
clone size: few
J gene: TRBJ2-7
V gene: TRBV6-1
D gene: -

CDR3 protein: CASVSGRAAETQYF
CDR3 DNA: TGTGCCAGCGTTAGCGGGAGGGCCGCTGAGACCCAGTACTTC
clone size: once
J gene: TRBJ2-5
V gene: TRBV6-5
D gene: TRBD2

CDR3 protein: CASSLPAVDEQFF
CDR3 DNA: TGTGCCAGCAGCTTACCAGCCGTGGATGAGCAGTTCTTC
clone size: few
J gene: TRBJ2-1
V gene: TRBV7-2
D gene: -

CDR3 protein: CASSYPWTGLGELFF
CDR3 DNA: TGTGCCAGCAGTTACCCATGGACGGGCCTCGGGGAGCTGTTTTTT
clone size: -
J gene: TRBJ2-2
V gene: TRBV6-2/TRBV6-3
D gene: -

CDR3 protein: CASSLLTPLASRRVKEQFF
CDR3 DNA: TGTGCCAGCAGCTTACTGACACCCTTGGCTAGCCGGAGAGTCAAAGAGCAGTTCTTC
clone size: few
J gene: TRBJ2-1
V gene: TRBV27
D gene: -

CDR3 protein: CASSLAPLIYEQYF
CDR3 DNA: TGTGCCAGCAGCCTCGCCCCCTTAATTTACGAGCAGTACTTC
clone size: -
J gene: TRBJ2-7
V gene: TRBV3-1
D gene: -

CDR3 protein: CASSPQGATGELFF
CDR3 DNA: TGTGCCAGCAGCCCCCAGGGGGCCACCGGGGAGCTGTTTTTT
clone size: many
J gene: TRBJ2-2
V gene: TRBV7-3
D gene: TRBD1

CDR3 protein: CASSLRLLPYNEQFF
CDR3 DNA: TGTGCCAGCAGTTTAAGGCTACTCCCCTACAATGAGCAGTTCTTC
clone size: few
J gene: TRBJ2-1
V gene: TRBV28
D gene: -

CDR3 protein: CSTRVWLNTEAFF
CDR3 DNA: TGCAGCACCAGGGTATGGCTTAACACTGAAGCTTTCTTT
clone size: many
J gene: TRBJ1-1
V gene: TRBV29-1
D gene: -

CDR3 protein: CASSQGDIRDTDTQYF
CDR3 DNA: TGCGCCAGCAGCCAGGGGGACATCAGGGACACAGATACGCAGTATTTT
clone size: -
J gene: TRBJ2-3
V gene: TRBV4-1
D gene: -

CDR3 protein: CSVAALAGVTDTQYF
CDR3 DNA: TGCAGCGTCGCCGCACTAGCGGGAGTAACAGATACGCAGTATTTT
clone size: few
J gene: TRBJ2-3
V gene: TRBV29-1
D gene: TRBD2

CDR3 protein: CASSADTDTQYF
CDR3 DNA: TGTGCCAGCAGTGCAGACACAGATACGCAGTATTTT
clone size: many
J gene: TRBJ2-3
V gene: TRBV6-5
D gene: -

CDR3 protein: CASRADRDTEAFF
CDR3 DNA: TGCGCCAGCAGAGCGGACAGGGACACTGAAGCTTTCTTT
clone size: -
J gene: TRBJ1-1
V gene: TRBV5-1
D gene: TRBD1

CDR3 protein: CASSLAGTAVYEQYF
CDR3 DNA: TGTGCCAGCAGCTTAGCTGGGACAGCCGTCTACGAGCAGTACTTC
clone size: -
J gene: TRBJ2-7
V gene: TRBV7-2
D gene: TRBD1

CDR3 protein: CASSRREGINSSPLHF
CDR3 DNA: TGTGCCAGCAGCCGAAGGGAGGGGATTAATTCCTCACCCCTCCACTTT
clone size: few
J gene: TRBJ1-6
V gene: TRBV7-9
D gene: -

CDR3 protein: CASSYAPTEAFF
CDR3 DNA: TGTGCCAGCAGTTACGCACCTACTGAAGCTTTCTTT
clone size: -
J gene: TRBJ1-1
V gene: TRBV6-2/TRBV6-3
D gene: -

CDR3 protein: CASSPRTSGSASTDTQYF
CDR3 DNA: TGTGCCAGCAGTCCCCGGACTAGCGGGAGTGCTAGCACAGATACGCAGTATTTT
clone size: many
J gene: TRBJ2-3
V gene: TRBV12-3/TRBV12-4
D gene: TRBD2

CDR3 protein: CASTLQAGSYEQYF
CDR3 DNA: TGTGCCAGCACCCTCCAGGCAGGGTCCTACGAGCAGTACTTC
clone size: many
J gene: TRBJ2-7
V gene: TRBV6-1
D gene: -

CDR3 protein: CSARGGSGMGGEQFF
CDR3 DNA: TGCAGTGCTAGGGGAGGGAGCGGGATGGGGGGGGAGCAGTTCTTC
clone size: few
J gene: TRBJ2-1
V gene: TRBV20-1
D gene: TRBD2

CDR3 protein: CASSLMGASGSVDEQFF
CDR3 DNA: TGTGCCAGCAGCTTAATGGGGGCTAGCGGGAGTGTCGATGAGCAGTTCTTC
clone size: -
J gene: TRBJ2-1
V gene: TRBV7-3
D gene: TRBD2

CDR3 protein: CASRIQGAPVYSNQPQHF
CDR3 DNA: TGTGCCAGCAGAATACAGGGGGCCCCTGTTTATAGCAATCAGCCCCAGCATTTT
clone size: many
J gene: TRBJ1-5
V gene: TRBV28
D gene: TRBD1

CDR3 protein: CSVPGNFNYGYTF
CDR3 DNA: TGCAGCGTGCCAGGGAATTTCAACTATGGCTACACCTTC
clone size: few
J gene: TRBJ1-2
V gene: TRBV29-1
D gene: -

CDR3 protein: CASRTSTDTQYF
CDR3 DNA: TGTGCCAGCAGAACTAGCACAGATACGCAGTATTTT
clone size: many
J gene: TRBJ2-3
V gene: TRBV27
D gene: -

CDR3 protein: CASGYAGTDTQYF
CDR3 DNA: TGTGCCAGCGGATACGCCGGCACAGATACGCAGTATTTT
clone size: few
J gene: TRBJ2-3
V gene: TRBV3-1
D gene: -